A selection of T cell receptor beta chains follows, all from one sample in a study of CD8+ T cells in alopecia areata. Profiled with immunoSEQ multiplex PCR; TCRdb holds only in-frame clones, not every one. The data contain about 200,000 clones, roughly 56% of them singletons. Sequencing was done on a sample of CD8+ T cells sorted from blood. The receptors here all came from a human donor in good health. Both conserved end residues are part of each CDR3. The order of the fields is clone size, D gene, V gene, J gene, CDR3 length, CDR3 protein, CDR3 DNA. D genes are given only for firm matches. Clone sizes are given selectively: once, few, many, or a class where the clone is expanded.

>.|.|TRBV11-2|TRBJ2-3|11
CASSKADTQYF
TGTGCCAGCTCCAAAGCCGATACGCAGTATTTT
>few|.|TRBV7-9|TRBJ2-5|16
CASSPGDSTGLETQYF
TGTGCCAGCAGCCCCGGGGACTCTACTGGGCTAGAGACCCAGTACTTC
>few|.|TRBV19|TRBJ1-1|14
CASSIGTGNTEAFF
TGTGCCAGTAGTATAGGAACAGGGAACACTGAAGCTTTCTTT
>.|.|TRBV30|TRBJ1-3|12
CAWSAQGNTIYF
TGTGCCTGGAGTGCCCAGGGAAACACCATATATTTT
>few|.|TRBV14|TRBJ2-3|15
CASSQTGTSTDTQYF
TGTGCCAGCAGCCAAACCGGGACTAGCACAGATACGCAGTATTTT
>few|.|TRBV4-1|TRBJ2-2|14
CASTRRANTGELFF
TGCGCCAGCACCAGACGCGCGAACACCGGGGAGCTGTTTTTT
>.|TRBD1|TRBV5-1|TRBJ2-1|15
CASSPTGEAYNEQFF
TGCGCCAGCAGCCCGACAGGGGAGGCCTACAATGAGCAGTTCTTC
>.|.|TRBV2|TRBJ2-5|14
CASSERAGKETQYF
TGTGCCAGCAGTGAACGGGCAGGGAAAGAGACCCAGTACTTC
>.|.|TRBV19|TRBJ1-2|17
CASSPREGDFVNYGYTF
TGTGCCAGTAGTCCTCGGGAGGGGGATTTTGTCAACTATGGCTACACCTTC
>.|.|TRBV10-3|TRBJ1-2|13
CAISESTEGGYTF
TGTGCCATCAGTGAGTCGACGGAGGGGGGCTACACCTTC
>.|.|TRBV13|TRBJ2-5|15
CASSLGGGIQETQYF
TGTGCCAGCAGCTTAGGCGGGGGCATTCAAGAGACCCAGTACTTC
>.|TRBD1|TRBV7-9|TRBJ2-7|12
CASSWTGGEANF
TGTGCCAGCAGCTGGACAGGGGGCGAAGCCAACTTC
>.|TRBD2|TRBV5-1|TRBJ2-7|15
CASSLELAGHYEQYF
TGCGCCAGCAGCTTGGAACTAGCGGGTCACTACGAGCAGTACTTC
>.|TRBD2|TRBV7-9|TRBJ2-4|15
CASSSTGTSQNIQYF
TGTGCCAGCAGCTCAACCGGGACTAGCCAAAACATTCAGTACTTC
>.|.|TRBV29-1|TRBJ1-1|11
CSVGAYTEAFF
TGCAGCGTTGGTGCATACACTGAAGCTTTCTTT
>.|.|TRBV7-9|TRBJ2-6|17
CASSLSLRASGANVLTF
TGTGCCAGCAGCTTAAGTCTTAGAGCCTCTGGGGCCAACGTCCTGACTTTC
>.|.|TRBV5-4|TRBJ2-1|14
CASSLAVSAGEQFF
TGTGCCAGCAGCTTGGCCGTTAGCGCGGGTGAGCAGTTCTTC
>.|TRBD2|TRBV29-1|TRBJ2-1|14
CSVDAGDPYNEQFF
TGCAGCGTTGATGCGGGGGACCCCTACAATGAGCAGTTCTTC
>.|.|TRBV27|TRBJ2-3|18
CASSLRPGMPPSTDTQYF
TGTGCCAGCAGTTTACGCCCGGGGATGCCCCCTAGCACAGATACGCAGTATTTT
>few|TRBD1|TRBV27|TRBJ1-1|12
CASRTGGSEAFF
TGTGCCAGCAGGACAGGGGGCTCTGAAGCTTTCTTT
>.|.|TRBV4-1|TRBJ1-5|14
CASSQGQGNQPQHF
TGCGCCAGCAGCCAAGGACAGGGCAATCAGCCCCAGCATTTT
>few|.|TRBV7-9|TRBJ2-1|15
CASSLTSSSYNEQFF
TGTGCCAGCAGCTTAACTAGCTCCTCCTACAATGAGCAGTTCTTC
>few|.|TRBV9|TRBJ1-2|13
CASSGTEDYGYTF
TGTGCCAGCAGCGGGACAGAAGACTATGGCTACACCTTC
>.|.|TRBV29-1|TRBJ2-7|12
CSVEDPEYEQYF
TGCAGCGTTGAAGATCCTGAGTACGAGCAGTACTTC
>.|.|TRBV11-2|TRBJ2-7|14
CASSLVQGFYEQYF
TGTGCCAGCAGCTTAGTTCAGGGGTTCTACGAGCAGTACTTC
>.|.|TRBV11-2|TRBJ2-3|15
CASSWPGRGTDTQYF
TGTGCCAGCAGCTGGCCGGGGCGGGGCACAGATACGCAGTATTTT
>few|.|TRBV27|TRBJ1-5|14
CASSLGPQAGPQHF
TGTGCCAGCAGTTTGGGGCCTCAAGCAGGGCCCCAGCATTTT
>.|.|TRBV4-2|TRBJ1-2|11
CASSQGETATF
TGTGCCAGCAGCCAGGGTGAGACGGCCACCTTC
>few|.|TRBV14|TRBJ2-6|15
CASSPRLSGANVLTF
TGTGCCAGCAGCCCCCGCCTGTCTGGGGCCAACGTCCTGACTTTC
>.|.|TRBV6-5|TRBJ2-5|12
CASHGSGETQYF
TGTGCCAGCCACGGGTCTGGGGAGACCCAGTACTTC
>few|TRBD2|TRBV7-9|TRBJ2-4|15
CASSNLQRGLDIQYF
TGTGCCAGCAGTAACCTTCAGCGGGGACTTGACATTCAGTACTTC
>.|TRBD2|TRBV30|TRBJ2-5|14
CAWRIAGVQETQYF
TGTGCCTGGAGAATAGCGGGGGTCCAAGAGACCCAGTACTTC
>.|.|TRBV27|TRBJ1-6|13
CASSFTGRSPLHF
TGTGCCAGCAGTTTTACGGGAAGGTCACCCCTCCACTTT
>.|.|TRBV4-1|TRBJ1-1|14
CASSQDPLNTEAFF
TGCGCCAGCAGCCAAGATCCCCTGAACACTGAAGCTTTCTTT
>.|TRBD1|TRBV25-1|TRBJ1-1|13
CASSRTGNTEAFF
TGTGCCAGCAGTAGGACAGGGAACACTGAAGCTTTCTTT
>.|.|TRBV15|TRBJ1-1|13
CATSRDPRTEAFF
TGTGCCACCAGCAGAGATCCGAGGACTGAAGCTTTCTTT
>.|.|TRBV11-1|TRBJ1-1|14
CASSLLGPNTEAFF
TGTGCCAGCAGCTTACTGGGCCCGAACACTGAAGCTTTCTTT
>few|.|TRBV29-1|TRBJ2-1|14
CSVENYNSYNEQFF
TGCAGCGTTGAAAACTACAACTCCTACAATGAGCAGTTCTTC
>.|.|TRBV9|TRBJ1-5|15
CASSKGPDSNQPQHF
TGTGCCAGCAGCAAGGGCCCCGATAGCAATCAGCCCCAGCATTTT
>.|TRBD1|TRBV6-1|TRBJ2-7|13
CASGTGIGYEQYF
TGTGCCAGCGGGACAGGGATAGGGTACGAGCAGTACTTC
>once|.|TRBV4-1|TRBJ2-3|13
CASSQGTGSPQYF
TGCGCCAGCAGCCAAGGAACGGGCAGCCCGCAGTATTTT
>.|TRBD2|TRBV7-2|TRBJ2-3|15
CASSLGRGGPDTQYF
TGTGCCAGCAGCTTAGGGCGGGGGGGCCCGGATACGCAGTATTTT
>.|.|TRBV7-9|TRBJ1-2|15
CASASYGEHPEGYTF
TGTGCCAGCGCTTCGTACGGGGAGCACCCTGAAGGCTACACCTTC
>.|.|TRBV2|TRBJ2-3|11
CAPGAKDTQYF
TGTGCCCCGGGGGCTAAAGATACGCAGTATTTT
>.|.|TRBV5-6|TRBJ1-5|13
CASSLEGDRPQHF
TGTGCCAGCAGCTTGGAAGGGGACCGGCCCCAGCATTTT
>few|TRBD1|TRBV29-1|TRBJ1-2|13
CSVSGGAGDGYTF
TGCAGCGTTTCAGGGGGCGCGGGGGATGGCTACACCTTC
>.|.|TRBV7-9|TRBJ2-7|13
CASSRQVSYEQYF
TGTGCCAGCAGCCGACAGGTATCCTACGAGCAGTACTTC
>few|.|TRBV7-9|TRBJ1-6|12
CASSPQNSPLHF
TGTGCCAGCAGCCCGCAAAATTCACCCCTCCACTTT
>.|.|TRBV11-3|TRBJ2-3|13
CASSLAAWDTQYF
TGTGCCAGCAGCTTGGCGGCATGGGATACGCAGTATTTT
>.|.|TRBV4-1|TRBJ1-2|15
CASSQEASPNYGYTF
TGCGCCAGCAGCCAAGAAGCGTCCCCTAACTATGGCTACACCTTC
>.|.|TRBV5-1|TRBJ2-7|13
CASSSQPTYEQYF
TGCGCCAGCAGCTCCCAGCCGACCTACGAGCAGTACTTC
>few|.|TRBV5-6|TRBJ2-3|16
CASSLAVGRGTDTQYF
TGTGCCAGCAGCTTGGCGGTGGGACGGGGAACAGATACGCAGTATTTT